This T cell receptor (beta chain) was observed in a study of long-term antiretroviral therapy in people with HIV. Overall study findings and caveats: Pre-ART expanded TRB clones stayed dominant throughout, though often decreasing after ART. Data on ART adherence, viral resistance or therapy changes were unavailable. ART preceded a rise in diversity that nonetheless stayed lower than in transplant donor controls.

At survey level, the immunoSEQ assay was run in its v3.0 version. The repertoire was sequenced with immunoSEQ multiplex PCR; TCRdb's copy has only in-frame clones and lacks some. The table lists about 30,000 clones, 94% of them singletons. Comment on this clone: Its antigen is unknown.

Germline CDR1 and CDR2: SNHLY and FYNNEI. V lost 6 bases, J lost 6 bases, and 7 bases stayed unmatched. CDR3 length: 15 residues. At least two post-ART and at least one pre-ART PBMC sample were available for each donor. Sequenced here: unsorted PBMCs, sampled roughly 7.1 years after starting antiretroviral therapy. This receptor was identified in a man aged 45-65 years with HIV. The chain is built from TRBV2 and TRBJ2-2; TRBD1 matches 10 bases. For the CDR3, the DNA is TGTGCCAGCAGACGGACAGGGGGTAGCGCCGGGGAGCTGTTTTTT. Translated, it gives CASRRTGGSAGELFF.